Following are 29 T cell receptor beta chains from one sample sequenced in a study of blood T cell repertoires in COVID-19. Clones were sequenced by immunoSEQ multiplex PCR, and TCRdb holds only the in-frame ones, with some missing. This sample has hundreds of thousands of clones, with 65% to 90% found just once. Sequenced material: peripheral blood. The receptors originated from a man between 50 and 59 years old with active or convalescent COVID-19.

The genes are TRBV29-1 and TRBJ2-1; TRBD2 matches 8 bases. The germline gives CDR1 SQVTM, CDR2 ANQGSEA. Trimming took 6 bases from V and 8 from J; bases not matched to a gene: 15. The length of the CDR3 is 15 residues. The CDR3 protein is CSVPREGPRGDEQFF. DNA of the CDR3: TGCAGCGTACCCCGGGAGGGACCCCGGGGGGATGAGCAGTTCTTC.

This chain links TRBV7-9 with TRBJ2-3, with TRBD1 identical over 8 bases. The V gene's germline CDR1 is SEHNR and CDR2 FQNEAQ (reference sequence). The junction had 4 bases not matched to a gene; V was cut back by 4 bases and J by 1 base. CDR3 length: 15 residues. CDR3 residues: CASSSTGAGTDTQYF. The CDR3 DNA is TGTGCCAGCAGCTCGACAGGGGCTGGCACAGATACGCAGTATTTT.

The chain joins TRBV6-5 to TRBJ2-1; 7 nucleotides agree with TRBD2. This CDR3 region has 16 residues. CDR1 MNHEY and CDR2 SVGAGI come from the germline V gene. V was clipped by 0 bases and J by 8 bases; unmatched bases: 10. CDR3: CASSYSVMREGDEQFF. The CDR3 DNA reads as TGTGCCAGCAGTTACTCGGTTATGAGGGAGGGCGATGAGCAGTTCTTC.

The CDR3 sequence: CAFENPHSSYEQYF. Here the CDR3 DNA reads TGTGCCTTTGAAAACCCCCACAGCTCCTACGAGCAGTACTTC. The chain is built from TRBV6-4 and TRBJ2-7; D not certain. CDR1 and CDR2 (germline): MRHNA, SNTAGT. The CDR3 runs 14 residues. Between the trimmed V and J ends, which lost 11 bases and 0 bases, there was a span of 17 bases.

V gene TRBV7-9 combines with J gene TRBJ1-6; D gene unclear. V shed 2 bases and J shed 7 bases, with 12 bases lying between them. The V gene's germline CDR1 is SEHNR and CDR2 FQNEAQ (reference sequence). This CDR3 is 15 amino acids long. CDR3 region: CASSLTSGLNSPLHF. The CDR3, as DNA: TGTGCCAGCAGCTTAACGTCGGGGTTAAATTCACCCCTCCACTTT. Full variable domain (missing parts from reference TRBV7-9 and TRBJ1-6): DTGVSQNPRHKITKRGQNVTFRCDPISEHNRLYWYRQTLGQGPEFLTYFQNEAQLEKSRLLSDRFSAERPKGSFSTLEIQRTEQGDSAMYLCASSLTSGLNSPLHFGNGTRLTVT.

The V call is TRBV2, the J call TRBJ1-2; 9 bases are a match to TRBD1. The germline V gene has CDR1 SNHLY and CDR2 FYNNEI. V was clipped by 5 bases and J by 7 bases; unmatched bases: 5. This CDR3 has 13 residues. CDR3 loop: CASSWDREGGYTF. CDR3 coding DNA: TGTGCCAGCAGTTGGGACAGGGAGGGTGGCTACACCTTC.

The rearrangement joins TRBV6-2 or TRBV6-3 to TRBJ2-7, with D possibly matching TRBD2 (6 bases). The CDR3 is 15 residues long. CDR1 and CDR2 (germline): MNHEY, SVGEGT. V gave up 5 bases and J gave up 0 bases, with 14 bases separating them. Written as DNA, the CDR3 is TGTGCCAGCAGTGACCTTGGAGGGTACTCCTACGAGCAGTACTTC. It codes for CASSDLGGYSYEQYF.

This chain links TRBV7-2 with TRBJ1-4; no firm D call. The CDR3 extends over 16 amino acids. Germline CDR1 SGHTA, CDR2 FQGNSA. V was pared by 5 bases and J by 5 bases, with 18 bases between. The DNA of the CDR3 is TGTGCCAGCAGCCCCAGATCAGATATCGTGAATGAAAAACTGTTTTTT. Translation: CASSPRSDIVNEKLFF.

This chain joins TRBV3-1 (or the pseudogene TRBV3-2) and TRBJ2-7, with 9 bases fitting TRBD2. Trimming at V came to 8 bases and at J to 0 bases, leaving 2 bases not matched to a gene. Germline loops: CDR1 LGHDT, CDR2 YNNKEL (reference sequence). The CDR3 contains 13 residues. CDR3 in amino acids: CASAGGPSYEQYF. In DNA form, the CDR3 reads TGTGCCAGCGCGGGAGGGCCCTCCTACGAGCAGTACTTC.

The chain joins TRBV10-3 to TRBJ2-3, with D hard to call. With 7 bases removed from V and 1 base from J, the gap between germline ends came to 12 bases. The germline V gene encodes CDR1 ENHRY and CDR2 SYGVKD. The CDR3 spans 14 residues. The CDR3 nucleotides read TGTGCCATCATATTTGTATCCGGCACAGATACGCAGTATTTT. This codes for CAIIFVSGTDTQYF.

The rearrangement joins TRBV5-6 to TRBJ2-1; D remains unclear. The CDR3 length is 11 residues. The V end lost 1 base, the J end lost 10 bases, and 6 bases lay between the germline ends. Germline V gene data show CDR1 as SGHDT and CDR2 as YYEEEE. CDR3 sequence (DNA): TGTGCCAGCAGCTTGCGGCGGGAGCAGTTCTTC. This sequence encodes CASSLRREQFF.

The rearrangement uses TRBV30 and TRBJ2-1, with 7 bases fitting TRBD2. Germline V gene sequence: CDR1 GTSNPN, CDR2 SVGIG (reference sequence). The CDR3 runs to 13 residues. The junction had 7 bases not matched to a gene; V was cut back by 4 bases and J by 7 bases. The CDR3 spells CAWTSLGGNEQFF. CDR3 nucleotide sequence: TGTGCCTGGACCTCCCTGGGAGGGAATGAGCAGTTCTTC.

This chain joins TRBV4-2 and TRBJ1-3, with D hard to call. The CDR3 has 17 amino acids. The V end was cut by 6 bases, the J end by 2 bases, with 20 bases between. Germline assignment: CDR1 LGHNA and CDR2 YNFKEQ. CDR3 in amino acids: CASRAGVPGAPGNTIYF. CDR3 DNA: TGTGCCAGCAGGGCGGGAGTCCCGGGTGCGCCTGGAAACACCATATATTTT.

The CDR3 region is CASSPDRAENRNTEAFF. DNA for the CDR3: TGTGCCAGTAGCCCCGACAGGGCTGAGAATAGGAACACTGAAGCTTTCTTT. The J gene is TRBJ1-1, the V gene TRBV19; TRBD1 agrees at 7 bases. The CDR3 has 17 amino acids. V was pared by 6 bases and J by 1 base, with 14 bases of the junction left unmatched. Germline CDR1 LNHDA, CDR2 SQIVND (reference sequence).

V and J are TRBV2 and TRBJ2-1; 10 nucleotides agree with TRBD2. In germline, CDR1 is SNHLY, CDR2 FYNNEI. The V gene end was trimmed by 5 bases and the J gene end by 9 bases; junction bases not matched to a gene: 7. The CDR3 extends over 14 amino acids. Written as DNA, the CDR3 is TGTGCCAGCAGTCTAGCGGGAGCCCCCGTTGAGCAGTTCTTC. Protein product: CASSLAGAPVEQFF.

The CDR3 nucleotides are TGTGCCAGCAGCTTATTAGTTTCTGGACAGGCAACTAATGAAAAACTGTTTTTT. Protein sequence: CASSLLVSGQATNEKLFF. V is TRBV11-2 and J is TRBJ1-4, with 7 bases that match TRBD1. J was trimmed by 0 bases and V by 2 bases; bases with no gene match: 9. In germline, CDR1 is SGHAT, CDR2 FQNNGV. The CDR3 loop spans 18 amino acids.

Comment on this clone: The identical CDR3 is also encoded by other nucleotide sequences in the sample. This chain joins TRBV11-2 and TRBJ2-7; TRBD2 aligns across 8 bases. This CDR3 has 14 residues. Per germline, CDR1 SGHAT and CDR2 FQNNGV. Trimming cost V 3 bases and J 3 bases; bases outside gene matches: 4. CDR3 amino acids: CASSFGLAGYEQYF. The DNA for the CDR3 is TGTGCCAGCAGCTTTGGGCTAGCGGGCTACGAGCAGTACTTC.

This rearrangement joins TRBV6-5 to TRBJ2-1; a weak D match, TRBD1 (7 bases). In germline, CDR1 is MNHEY, CDR2 SVGAGI. The CDR3 length is 13 residues. V lost 6 bases, J lost 4 bases, and 10 bases lay in between. CDR3 nucleotide sequence: TGTGCCAGCAGGGAGGGACAGTACAATGAGCAGTTCTTC. This codes for CASREGQYNEQFF.

The chain recombines TRBV28 with TRBJ2-2, with 8 bases aligning to TRBD2. Germline CDR1 MDHEN, CDR2 SYDVKM. The CDR3 length is 13 residues. Trimming removed 6 bases from V and 7 bases from J; junction bases left unmatched: 4. The CDR3 loop is CASSGRDGGELFF. The CDR3 nucleotides read TGTGCCAGCAGCGGGAGGGATGGCGGGGAGCTGTTTTTT. Supplemented by reference TRBV28 and TRBJ2-2, the full variable domain reads DVKVTQSSRYLVKRTGEKVFLECVQDMDHENMFWYRQDPGLGLRLIYFSYDVKMKEKGDIPEGYSVSREKKERFSLILESASTNQTSMYLCASSGRDGGELFFGEGSRLTVL.

This chain links TRBV25-1 with TRBJ1-1; D gene uncertain. V dropped 7 bases and J dropped 1 base, with 16 bases sitting between them. Looked up from germline, CDR1 is MGHDK and CDR2 is SYGVNS. The length of the CDR3 is 15 residues. The CDR3 loop is CASTTAGLGNTEAFF. In DNA form, the CDR3 reads TGTGCCAGCACCACGGCAGGCTTAGGGAACACTGAAGCTTTCTTT.

This chain links TRBV18 with TRBJ1-1; D not certain. Trimming took off 3 bases at V and 2 bases at J, with 7 bases between the two ends. The germline CDR1 and CDR2 sequences are KGHSH and LQKENI. This CDR3 is built from 13 residues. The CDR3 DNA sequence: TGTGCCAGCTCACCCCCACATAACACTGAAGCTTTCTTT. Translation gives CASSPPHNTEAFF.

The rearrangement uses TRBV15 and TRBJ1-3, with a weak D call TRBD1 (5 bases). V was cut by 4 bases and J by 2 bases, with 9 bases left in between. Germline CDR1 is LNHNV and CDR2 is YYDKDF (reference sequence). This CDR3 contains 14 residues. CDR3 sequence: CATSKGEAGNTIYF. DNA for the CDR3: TGTGCCACCAGCAAAGGGGAAGCTGGAAACACCATATATTTT.

This CDR3 is CASSPDGNTEAFF. In nucleotides, the CDR3 is TGTGCCAGCAGCCCAGACGGGAACACTGAAGCTTTCTTT. The rearrangement joins TRBV3-1 (or the pseudogene TRBV3-2) to TRBJ1-1; D not certain. The CDR3 extends over 13 amino acids. Germline CDR1 reads LGHDT; CDR2 reads YNNKEL (reference sequence). Trimming pared 4 bases from V and 1 base from J, leaving 7 bases between.

The chain joins TRBV29-1 to TRBJ2-2; weak D call: TRBD1 (5 bases). The CDR3 runs to 12 residues. V was shortened by 5 bases and J by 1 base, with 5 bases between the two germline ends. Per the germline V gene, CDR1 is SQVTM and CDR2 is ANQGSEA. CDR3 DNA: TGCAGCGTTCAGGGGAACACCGGGGAGCTGTTTTTT. Its protein product is CSVQGNTGELFF.

This clone has just a few counts. The chain links TRBV5-6 to TRBJ2-1, with unresolved D. This CDR3 is built from 13 residues. Germline values: CDR1 SGHDT, CDR2 YYEEEE. Between the trimmed V and J ends, which lost 0 bases and 6 bases, there was a span of 7 bases. CDR3 DNA sequence: TGTGCCAGCAGCTTGGGGGCGATCAATGAGCAGTTCTTC. Translation: CASSLGAINEQFF.

The chain combines TRBV30 with TRBJ1-4; tentative D call: TRBD1 (6 bases). The germline gives CDR1 GTSNPN, CDR2 SVGIG (reference sequence). Trimming cost V 2 bases and J 0 bases, with 16 bases left between them. The length of the CDR3 is 17 residues. This CDR3 reads CAWSPGQLLATNEKLFF. CDR3 DNA: TGTGCCTGGAGTCCCGGACAGCTGCTCGCAACTAATGAAAAACTGTTTTTT.

The chain links TRBV3-1 (or the pseudogene TRBV3-2) to TRBJ2-5; possible D gene TRBD1, 5 bases. Trimming took off 0 bases at V and 3 bases at J, with 11 bases between the two ends. Germline V gene sequence: CDR1 LGHDT, CDR2 YNNKEL (reference sequence). CDR3 length equals 15 residues. CDR3 protein: CASSQDPRAEETQYF. The CDR3 DNA is TGTGCCAGCAGCCAAGATCCCAGGGCGGAAGAGACCCAGTACTTC.

The CDR3 loop is CASSSDRRGGRSPLHF. CDR3 bases: TGTGCCAGCAGTTCGGACAGGCGGGGAGGAAGGTCACCCCTCCACTTT. This chain links TRBV6-2 or TRBV6-3 with TRBJ1-6, with 7 bases fitting TRBD1. This CDR3 comprises 16 residues. Germline V gene lookup returns CDR1 MNHEY and CDR2 SVGEGT. Trimming took 4 bases from V and 10 from J; bases not matched to a gene: 13.

The V gene is TRBV3-1 (or the pseudogene TRBV3-2), the J gene TRBJ1-3; no definite D call. Germline V gene lookup returns CDR1 LGHDT and CDR2 YNNKEL (reference sequence). The V end was cut by 3 bases, the J end by 2 bases, with 8 bases between. The CDR3 is 14 amino acids. CDR3 nucleotide sequence: TGTGCCAGCAGCCATCGGGGTACTGGAAACACCATATATTTT. Protein: CASSHRGTGNTIYF.